These T cell receptor beta chains were read from a single sample in a study of T-cell memory formation after mild COVID-19. Via MiXCR, TCRdb re-called the 5' RACE reads, giving one row per CDR3 protein. The sample lists about 170,000 distinct CDR3 sequences, 10% to 15% occurring once. Specimen: PBMCs or a T cell subset sorted from them (not recorded which). These receptors were collected from a man aged 18 to 29 who had mild COVID-19 (a few samples of this study predate the infection). Cell type and time point are not known. CDR3s include the opening cysteine and the closing phenylalanine or tryptophan. D genes are given only for firm matches. Clone size is stated in some rows and not others, as once, few, many or a class when expanded.

clone size,CDR3 length,V gene,D gene,J gene,CDR3 protein,CDR3 DNA
.,10,TRBV12-3/TRBV12-4,.,TRBJ2-7,CASGIYEQYF,TGTGCCAGCGGAATTTACGAGCAGTACTTC
few,15,TRBV5-1,.,TRBJ1-6,CASSPGDLTLSPLHF,TGCGCCAGCAGCCCCGGAGACTTGACTCTTTCACCCCTCCACTTT
.,15,TRBV20-1,.,TRBJ2-1,CSARGRGATYDEQFF,TGCAGTGCTAGAGGTCGGGGGGCGACTTACGATGAGCAGTTCTTC
.,13,TRBV7-2,.,TRBJ1-5,CASSGFSNQPQHF,TGTGCCAGCAGCGGGTTTAGCAATCAGCCCCAGCATTTT
few,17,TRBV6-5,.,TRBJ1-5,CASSYSKSAGGSSPQHF,TGTGCCAGCAGTTACTCGAAATCGGCAGGCGGTTCCAGCCCCCAGCATTTT
few,15,TRBV5-6,.,TRBJ1-2,CASSPGGGTLHGYTF,TGTGCCAGCAGCCCTGGGGGAGGGACCCTCCATGGCTACACCTTC
.,15,TRBV5-4,.,TRBJ1-1,CASSDKGRLGTEAFF,TGTGCCAGCAGCGACAAGGGGAGGTTGGGCACTGAAGCTTTCTTT
once,15,TRBV7-8,TRBD1,TRBJ1-4,CASSQGGQGNEKLFF,TGTGCCAGCAGCCAAGGCGGACAGGGGAATGAAAAACTGTTTTTT
many,13,TRBV7-2,TRBD2,TRBJ2-4,CASRDRGRNIQYF,TGTGCCAGCAGGGACCGCGGGAGGAACATTCAGTACTTC
few,15,TRBV30,.,TRBJ1-5,CAWSAPGSLIGPQHF,TGTGCCTGGAGTGCCCCGGGAAGCCTGATCGGGCCCCAGCATTTT
few,12,TRBV6-6,.,TRBJ2-7,CASSYSGDEQYF,TGTGCCAGCAGTTACTCGGGCGACGAGCAGTACTTC
.,16,TRBV11-1,TRBD2,TRBJ2-2,CASSLPSGGNTGELFF,TGTGCCAGCAGCCTCCCTAGCGGGGGGAACACCGGGGAGCTGTTTTTT
.,17,TRBV11-2,.,TRBJ2-3,CASSPERGGNITDTQYF,TGTGCCAGCAGCCCCGAGAGGGGGGGGAATATCACAGATACGCAGTATTTT
.,13,TRBV7-2,.,TRBJ1-2,CASSPQHGNGYTF,TGTGCCAGCAGCCCCCAACACGGTAATGGCTACACCTTC
.,15,TRBV5-1,TRBD2,TRBJ2-3,CASSLWGLSTDTQYF,TGCGCCAGCAGCTTGTGGGGACTAAGCACAGATACGCAGTATTTT
.,13,TRBV14,.,TRBJ2-7,CASSQVDGTLQYF,TGTGCCAGCAGCCAAGTCGACGGGACATTGCAGTACTTC
few,14,TRBV6-2/TRBV6-3,TRBD1,TRBJ2-2,CASGPTGGTGELFF,TGTGCCAGCGGTCCGACAGGGGGCACCGGGGAGCTGTTTTTT
few,17,TRBV6-5,TRBD1,TRBJ2-7,CASSYSIGTTGSYEQYF,TGTGCCAGCAGTTACTCGATTGGGACGACAGGGTCCTACGAGCAGTACTTC
.,13,TRBV7-9,.,TRBJ2-3,CASSFRAEDTQYF,TGTGCCAGCAGCTTTCGCGCGGAAGATACGCAGTATTTT
few,15,TRBV4-2,.,TRBJ2-5,CASSQDNRREETQYF,TGTGCCAGCAGCCAAGATAATCGCAGGGAAGAGACCCAGTACTTC